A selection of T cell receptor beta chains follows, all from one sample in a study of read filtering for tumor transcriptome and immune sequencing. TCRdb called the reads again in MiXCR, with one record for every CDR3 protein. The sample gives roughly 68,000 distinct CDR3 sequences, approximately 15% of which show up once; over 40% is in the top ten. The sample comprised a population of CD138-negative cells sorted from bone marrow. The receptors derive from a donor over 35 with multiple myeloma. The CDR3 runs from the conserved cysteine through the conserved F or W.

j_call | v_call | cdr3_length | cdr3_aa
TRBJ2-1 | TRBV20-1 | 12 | CSARVASDEQFF
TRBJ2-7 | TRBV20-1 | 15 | CSARSAGANSYEQYF
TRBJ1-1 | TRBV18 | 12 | CASSPGTGEAFF
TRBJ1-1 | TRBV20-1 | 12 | CSARQGYTEAFF
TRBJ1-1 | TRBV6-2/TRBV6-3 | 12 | CASSAQIGEAFF
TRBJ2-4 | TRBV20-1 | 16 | CSARDPQTGTKNIQYF
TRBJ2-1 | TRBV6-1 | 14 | CASSASGSFDEQFF
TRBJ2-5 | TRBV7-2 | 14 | CASSLVPGSETQYF
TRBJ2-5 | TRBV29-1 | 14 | CSVSPGPGAETQYF
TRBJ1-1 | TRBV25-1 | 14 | CASSPPTLDTEAFF
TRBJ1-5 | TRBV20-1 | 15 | CSARGDSHSDQPQHF
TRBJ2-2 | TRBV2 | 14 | CASLRRERTGELFF
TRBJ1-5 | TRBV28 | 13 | CASSRGSLQPQHF
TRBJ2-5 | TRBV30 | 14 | CAWSVLAREKTQYF
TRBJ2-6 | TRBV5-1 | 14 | CASSLLTGANVLTF
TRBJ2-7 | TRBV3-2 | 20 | CASSQEVRCDGTGLNYEQYF
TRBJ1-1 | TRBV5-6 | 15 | CASSLLGGSGTEAFF
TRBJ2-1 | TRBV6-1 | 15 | CASSREVAGAHEQFF
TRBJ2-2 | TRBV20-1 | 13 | CSASDRAAGELFF
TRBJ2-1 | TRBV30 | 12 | CAWSFRRNEQFF
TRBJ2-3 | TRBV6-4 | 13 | CASSGGSTDKQYF
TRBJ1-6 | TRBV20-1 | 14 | CSAREGAKGSPLHF
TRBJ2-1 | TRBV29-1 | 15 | CSATPGTGAYNEQFF
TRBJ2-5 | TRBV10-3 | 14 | CAISGQGLQETQYF
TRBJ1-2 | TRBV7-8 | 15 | CASSPTLTGIYGYTF
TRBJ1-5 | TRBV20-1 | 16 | CSARDRRRGMDQPQHF